The clone carrying this T cell receptor beta chain was seen a few times. Its specificity is unknown. Populations obtained by sorting all exceeded 95% purity. The sample comes from a study of beta chain features in type 1 diabetes. The wider study: Examined across all samples were about 110 million sorted cells. Study findings and constraints: People with Type 1 diabetes carried modestly yet significantly shorter TCRB CDR3s in all four CD4+ subsets.

V lost 4 bases, J lost 2 bases, and 3 bases stayed unmatched. Germline-derived CDR1 and CDR2 are LNHDA and SQIVND (reference sequence). This CDR3 spans 14 amino acids. Since all of the isolated RNA was reverse transcribed, expressed TCRB transcripts were what got sequenced. Data came from immunoSEQ multiplex PCR; TCRdb stores just in-frame clones and leaves some out. The sample has approximately 150,000 clones, around 8.8% seen once; the top ten hold around 0.75%. The V gene is TRBV19, the J gene TRBJ2-3, with 7 bases identical to TRBD2. Sequencing used central memory CD4+ T cells from blood. This receptor was obtained from a young man with type 1 diabetes. In nucleotides, the CDR3 is TGTGCCAGTAGTACGGGGACTACCACAGATACGCAGTATTTT. As protein: CASSTGTTTDTQYF.